These 21 T cell receptor beta chains were sequenced from one sample in a study of radiotherapy plus CTLA-4 blockade in lung cancer. Assay used: immunoSEQ multiplex PCR; TCRdb lists only in-frame clones, some missing. The top ten clones hold over 12% of a sample with about 84,000 clones, approximately 79% of them seen once. This specimen was peripheral blood, taken from a patient treated with radiotherapy plus ipilimumab. Every receptor here comes from a human donor with non-small cell lung cancer that progressed on radiotherapy plus ipilimumab.

The genes are TRBV5-1 and TRBJ2-1; D is unclear. The V end lost 2 bases, the J end lost 2 bases, and 11 bases lay between the germline ends. CDR1 and CDR2 (germline): SGHRS, YFSETQ. The CDR3 runs to 15 residues. CDR3 sequence reads: CASSFDTTTYNEQFF. As DNA, the CDR3 is TGCGCCAGCAGCTTTGACACTACAACCTACAATGAGCAGTTCTTC. The full variable domain, in which reference TRBV5-1 and TRBJ2-1 provide the parts outside the CDR3, is KAGVTQTPRYLIKTRGQQVTLSCSPISGHRSVSWYQQTPGQGLQFLFEYFSETQRNKGNFPGRFSGRQFSNSRSEMNVSTLELGDSALYLCASSFDTTTYNEQFFGPGTRLTVL.

The V gene is TRBV27, the J gene TRBJ1-4; D gene unclear. The CDR3 contains 16 residues. Germline V gene lookup returns CDR1 MNHEY and CDR2 SMNVEV (reference sequence). V lost 0 bases to trimming and J lost 6 bases, with 14 bases between them. CDR3 bases: TGTGCCAGCAGTTTATCTGCAGGTCGGCGGGATGAAAAACTGTTTTTT. Translation gives CASSLSAGRRDEKLFF.

The chain carries TRBV7-8 and TRBJ1-1; possible D gene TRBD1, 6 bases. Trimming stripped 2 bases from V and 3 bases from J, with 7 bases between. The CDR3 length is 13 residues. Germline-derived CDR1 and CDR2 are SGHVS and FQNEAQ. The CDR3 spells CASSLKGDTEAFF. The CDR3 bases are TGTGCCAGCAGCTTAAAGGGGGACACTGAAGCTTTCTTT.

The chain employs TRBV18 and TRBJ2-2, with D possibly being TRBD2 (6 bases). This CDR3 is built from 14 residues. Germline-derived CDR1 and CDR2 are KGHSH and LQKENI. Trimming removed 1 base at V and 6 bases at J, with 9 bases between. DNA for the CDR3: TGTGCCAGCTCACCACGCAGGGAGGCCGGGGAGCTGTTTTTT. Residues: CASSPRREAGELFF.

CDR3 DNA sequence: TGTGCCAGCTCACCACGGGGGGGGGATCAGCCCCAGCATTTT. Its protein is CASSPRGGDQPQHF. The chain carries TRBV18 and TRBJ1-5; perhaps TRBD1 as D (5 bases). Between the trimmed V and J ends, which lost 1 base and 5 bases, there was a span of 9 bases. Germline V lookup: CDR1 KGHSH, CDR2 LQKENI. This CDR3 has 14 residues.

The genes are TRBV9 and TRBJ2-2, with D possibly TRBD2 on 5 matching bases. Germline values: CDR1 SGDLS, CDR2 YYNGEE. CDR3 length equals 15 residues. V lost 0 bases, J lost 6 bases, and 12 bases lay in between. CDR3: CASSVGPGLPGELFF. For the CDR3, the DNA is TGTGCCAGCAGCGTAGGTCCGGGGTTGCCCGGGGAGCTGTTTTTT. Based on the CDR3 plus reference TRBV9 and TRBJ2-2, the full variable domain is DSGVTQTPKHLITATGQRVTLRCSPRSGDLSVYWYQQSLDQGLQFLIQYYNGEERAKGNILERFSAQQFPDLHSELNLSSLELGDSALYFCASSVGPGLPGELFFGEGSRLTVL.

This clone turned up a few times. The chain couples TRBV25-1 to TRBJ2-1, with D unclear. In germline, CDR1 is MGHDK, CDR2 SYGVNS. The CDR3 is 12 residues long. V dropped 5 bases and J dropped 11 bases, with 13 bases sitting between them. CDR3 DNA: TGTGCCAGCAGTCCTTTGGGCAGACAGCAGTTCTTC. Its protein is CASSPLGRQQFF.

The genes are TRBV19 and TRBJ1-5; no firm D call. Germline assignment: CDR1 LNHDA and CDR2 SQIVND (reference sequence). The CDR3 is made up of 13 amino acids. Trimming took off 0 bases at V and 6 bases at J, with 6 bases between the two ends. CDR3 sequence: CASSIDGIQPQHF. As DNA, the CDR3 is TGTGCCAGTAGTATAGACGGGATTCAGCCCCAGCATTTT.

This chain links TRBV6-5 with TRBJ2-7; maybe TRBD1 (5 bases). The V end was cut by 5 bases, the J end by 1 base, with 15 bases between. This CDR3 has 15 residues. CDR1 is MNHEY, CDR2 SVGAGI, per germline. The CDR3 here is CASSPSQGFSYEQYF. The CDR3 region has the DNA TGTGCCAGCAGTCCCAGCCAGGGTTTTTCCTACGAGCAGTACTTC.

The J gene is TRBJ2-7, the V gene TRBV28; TRBD1 agrees at 11 bases. V was clipped by 3 bases and J by 5 bases; unmatched bases: 9. This CDR3 is 16 amino acids long. Germline V gene data show CDR1 as MDHEN and CDR2 as SYDVKM. DNA for the CDR3: TGTGCCAGCAGTTTTCCGGGGACAGGGGGTTTCGACGAGCAGTACTTC. Its protein product is CASSFPGTGGFDEQYF. Filled out from reference TRBV28 and TRBJ2-7, the complete variable domain reads DVKVTQSSRYLVKRTGEKVFLECVQDMDHENMFWYRQDPGLGLRLIYFSYDVKMKEKGDIPEGYSVSREKKERFSLILESASTNQTSMYLCASSFPGTGGFDEQYFGPGTRLTVT.

This chain links TRBV29-1 with TRBJ2-1, with D maybe TRBD2 (6 bases). The V end was cut by 3 bases, the J end by 7 bases, with 19 bases between. The CDR3 covers 15 residues. CDR1 is SQVTM and CDR2 is ANQGSEA in the germline V gene. The CDR3 region is CSVDGTSKVPNEQFF. In DNA form, the CDR3 reads TGCAGCGTTGATGGCACTAGCAAAGTTCCGAATGAGCAGTTCTTC.

The chain employs TRBV27 and TRBJ1-2; D call uncertain. CDR1 and CDR2 from the germline V gene are MNHEY and SMNVEV (reference sequence). V was clipped by 6 bases and J by 1 base, with 15 bases between them. The CDR3 extends over 15 amino acids. This CDR3 is CASRPNDGVNYGYTF. The CDR3 coding sequence is TGTGCCAGCAGACCGAATGACGGGGTTAACTATGGCTACACCTTC.

The J gene is TRBJ2-3, the V gene TRBV15; a weak D match, TRBD2 (6 bases). CDR1 is LNHNV, CDR2 YYDKDF, per germline (reference sequence). The V gene lost 0 bases and the J gene lost 6 bases, with 16 bases spanning the gap. The CDR3 contains 16 residues. The DNA for the CDR3 is TGTGCCACCAGCAGAGATCTAACGGGGGTTGGTGATACGCAGTATTTT. It is translated as CATSRDLTGVGDTQYF.

The chain combines TRBV2 with TRBJ1-1; D gene unclear. With 9 bases removed from V and 0 bases from J, the gap between germline ends came to 11 bases. Germline V CDR1 and CDR2: SNHLY, FYNNEI. The CDR3 is 13 residues long. In DNA, the CDR3 is TGTGCCAGTAAGACGGTAGTGAACACTGAAGCTTTCTTT. Encoded protein: CASKTVVNTEAFF. Full variable domain (missing parts from reference TRBV2 and TRBJ1-1): EPEVTQTPSHQVTQMGQEVILRCVPISNHLYFYWYRQILGQKVEFLVSFYNNEISEKSEIFDDQFSVERPDGSNFTLKIRSTKLEDSAMYFCASKTVVNTEAFFGQGTRLTVV.

This chain joins TRBV6-4 and TRBJ2-7; D possibly corresponds to TRBD2 (5 bases). Germline V gives CDR1 MRHNA, CDR2 SNTAGT. CDR3 size: 13 residues. V was pared by 3 bases and J by 6 bases, with 12 bases between. The CDR3: CASSDRRGAEQYF. The CDR3 region has the DNA TGTGCCAGCAGTGATCGACGGGGAGCCGAGCAGTACTTC.

The CDR3 reads CASSLQSFGTEAFF. As DNA, the CDR3 is TGCGCCAGCAGCTTGCAGAGTTTCGGCACTGAAGCTTTCTTT. This chain joins TRBV5-1 and TRBJ1-1; D is uncertain. CDR3 length: 14 amino acids. CDR1 and CDR2 from the germline V gene are SGHRS and YFSETQ. Trimming took off 1 base at V and 4 bases at J, with 11 bases between the two ends.

This clone was picked up one time. The chain employs TRBV5-8 and TRBJ1-5, with D hard to call. Trimming cost V 4 bases and J 2 bases, with 16 bases left between them. Germline CDR1 SGHTS, CDR2 YDEGEE. This CDR3 is built from 16 residues. Written as DNA, the CDR3 is TGTGCCAGCAGCCTCCCGACCCAAGTTGGCAATCAGCCCCAGCATTTT. It translates to CASSLPTQVGNQPQHF.

V usage is TRBV21-1 and J usage is TRBJ2-7; TRBD1 is the table's D call and was not checked against the DNA. TRBV21-1 is a pseudogene segment. The CDR3 is made up of 13 amino acids. CDR3 nucleotides: TGTGCCAGCAGGGACAGTCACTCAAACGAGCAGTACTTC. Amino acid sequence: CASRDSHSNEQYF.

A few counts support this clone. Here the CDR3 reads CASSTGGGNTIYF. In DNA, the CDR3 is TGTGCCAGCAGTACAGGGGGCGGAAACACCATATATTTT. V is TRBV28 and J is TRBJ1-3; 9 bases map to TRBD1. J lost 4 bases, V lost 5 bases, and 0 bases had no gene match. There are 13 residues in the CDR3. The V gene's germline CDR1 is MDHEN and CDR2 SYDVKM.

This clone was detected once. This rearrangement joins TRBV5-1 to TRBJ1-1; maybe TRBD1 (6 bases). V lost 0 bases and J 1 base, leaving 10 bases between the germline ends. Looked up from germline, CDR1 is SGHRS and CDR2 is YFSETQ. The CDR3 runs to 15 residues. CDR3 bases: TGCGCCAGCAGCTTGGCCCAGACAGGGAACACTGAAGCTTTCTTT. Residues: CASSLAQTGNTEAFF.

V is TRBV5-1 and J is TRBJ2-2; D possibly matches TRBD1 or TRBD2 (6 bases each). The CDR3 has 15 amino acids. The germline V gene has CDR1 SGHRS and CDR2 YFSETQ. Trimming cost V 6 bases and J 5 bases, with 17 bases left between them. CDR3 in amino acids: CASNFGGAGTGELFF. In nucleotides, the CDR3 is TGCGCCAGCAATTTTGGGGGCGCGGGAACCGGGGAGCTGTTTTTT. The full variable domain, completed using reference TRBV5-1 and TRBJ2-2, is KAGVTQTPRYLIKTRGQQVTLSCSPISGHRSVSWYQQTPGQGLQFLFEYFSETQRNKGNFPGRFSGRQFSNSRSEMNVSTLELGDSALYLCASNFGGAGTGELFFGEGSRLTVL.